Listed below are T cell receptor beta chains from one sample, sequenced in a study of ipilimumab plus nivolumab after autologous stem cell transplantation. Here immunoSEQ multiplex PCR was the method, and the copy in TCRdb shows in-frame clones only, minus some. Among tens of thousands of clones listed, 75% to 85% were seen once. This specimen consisted of PBMCs, obtained in a trial of ipilimumab plus nivolumab as post-transplant consolidation. These receptors all stem from a male donor with diffuse large B-cell lymphoma. Each CDR3 is given with its conserved first and last residue. Each record gives: J gene, V gene, D gene, clone size, CDR3 protein, CDR3 DNA. The D gene is left open where the match is weak. Not all rows give a size; the values are once, few, many and, for expanded clones, a class.

j_call: TRBJ2-3
v_call: TRBV7-6
d_call: -
clone_size: -
cdr3_aa: CASSSRLDTQYF
cdr3_nt: TGTGCCAGCAGCTCCCGGTTAGATACGCAGTATTTT

j_call: TRBJ2-7
v_call: TRBV5-4
d_call: -
clone_size: once
cdr3_aa: CASSLEGSGNEQYF
cdr3_nt: TGTGCCAGCAGCTTGGAAGGGTCGGGGAACGAGCAGTACTTC

j_call: TRBJ1-2
v_call: TRBV9
d_call: -
clone_size: -
cdr3_aa: CASTQNRRPYGYTF
cdr3_nt: TGTGCCAGCACCCAAAACAGGCGGCCTTATGGCTACACCTTC

j_call: TRBJ1-3
v_call: TRBV5-1
d_call: -
clone_size: -
cdr3_aa: CASSLEEGISGNTIYF
cdr3_nt: TGCGCCAGCAGCTTGGAGGAAGGGATCTCTGGAAACACCATATATTTT

j_call: TRBJ2-7
v_call: TRBV27
d_call: TRBD1
clone_size: -
cdr3_aa: CASSRISGTEIYEQYF
cdr3_nt: TGTGCCAGCAGCCGCATATCCGGGACAGAGATCTACGAGCAGTACTTC

j_call: TRBJ2-2
v_call: TRBV4-3
d_call: TRBD2
clone_size: -
cdr3_aa: CASSLGLAGGFGELFF
cdr3_nt: TGCGCCAGCAGCCTGGGACTAGCGGGGGGCTTCGGGGAGCTGTTTTTT

j_call: TRBJ2-3
v_call: TRBV5-5
d_call: -
clone_size: -
cdr3_aa: CASSWRQAPFTDTQYF
cdr3_nt: TGTGCCAGCAGTTGGCGACAGGCCCCATTCACAGATACGCAGTATTTT

j_call: TRBJ2-4
v_call: TRBV5-1
d_call: -
clone_size: -
cdr3_aa: CASSLIGAKNIQYF
cdr3_nt: TGCGCCAGCAGCTTGATCGGGGCCAAAAACATTCAGTACTTC

j_call: TRBJ2-1
v_call: TRBV7-3
d_call: -
clone_size: -
cdr3_aa: CASSPSAPRTVYNEQFF
cdr3_nt: TGTGCCAGCAGCCCTTCAGCCCCTCGGACAGTCTACAATGAGCAGTTCTTC

j_call: TRBJ2-3
v_call: TRBV19
d_call: -
clone_size: many
cdr3_aa: CASKPGQGTDTQYF
cdr3_nt: TGTGCCAGTAAACCCGGGCAGGGCACAGATACGCAGTATTTT